The 26 T cell receptor beta chains presented below share a single source sample, sequenced in a study of blood T cell repertoires in COVID-19. The method was immunoSEQ multiplex PCR; TCRdb's version includes in-frame clones alone and lacks a portion of them. The data show about 280,000 clones, nearly 90% seen once. The specimen sequenced was PBMCs or T cells enriched from blood (not recorded which). These receptors were taken from a woman between 25 and 40 years old who had recovered from COVID-19.

The chain links TRBV10-1 to TRBJ2-1; D unclear. V lost 7 bases and J lost 13, with 11 bases in between. The germline CDR1 and CDR2 sequences are WNHNN and SYGVQD (reference sequence). This CDR3 spans 10 amino acids. The CDR3 DNA follows: TGCGCCAGCATAATTCCAGGACAGTTCTTC. It encodes CASIIPGQFF.

The chain employs TRBV7-9 and TRBJ1-1; possibly TRBD1 for D (6 bases). Germline-derived CDR1 and CDR2 are SEHNR and FQNEAQ (reference sequence). CDR3 length: 15 residues. V shed 4 bases and J shed 1 base, with 13 bases lying between them. As DNA, the CDR3 is TGTGCCAGCAGCTCCGTGGGGGCAGAGAACACTGAAGCTTTCTTT. It encodes CASSSVGAENTEAFF.

The rearrangement links TRBV19 to TRBJ2-3; TRBD2 matches at 8 bases. The germline V gene has CDR1 LNHDA and CDR2 SQIVND (reference sequence). Trimming took 2 bases from V and 0 from J; bases not matched to a gene: 1. The CDR3 is made up of 15 amino acids. CDR3: CASSIIAGSTDTQYF. The CDR3, as DNA: TGTGCCAGTAGTATAATAGCGGGGAGCACAGATACGCAGTATTTT.

This clone was counted only a few times. Other DNA sequences from this sample encode an identical CDR3 as well. The gene calls are TRBV28 and TRBJ2-3, with D maybe TRBD1 (6 bases). This CDR3 has 13 amino acids. Deletions cut 2 bases from V and 3 bases from J, with 6 bases between. Per the germline V gene, CDR1 is MDHEN and CDR2 is SYDVKM. The CDR3 sequence is CASSLQGTDTQYF. The CDR3 nucleotides are TGTGCCAGCAGTTTACAGGGGACAGATACGCAGTATTTT.

The rearrangement joins TRBV7-2 to TRBJ2-2; 8 nucleotides agree with TRBD2. With V trimmed by 2 bases and J by 5 bases, 4 bases remained unmatched. Germline lookup yields CDR1 SGHTA and CDR2 FQGNSA. CDR3 length: 15 amino acids. The CDR3 sequence is CASSLRRGETGELFF. The CDR3 region has the DNA TGTGCCAGCAGCTTAAGGCGGGGGGAAACCGGGGAGCTGTTTTTT.

The chain joins TRBV30 to TRBJ1-5; TRBD1 might be the D (6 bases). Germline CDR1 and CDR2: GTSNPN and SVGIG (reference sequence). Trimming pared 0 bases from V and 7 bases from J, leaving 16 bases between. The CDR3 loop spans 15 amino acids. For the CDR3, the DNA is TGTGCCTGGAGTGTAACGCAGGGGTTCGAGCAGCCCCAGCATTTT. Amino acids: CAWSVTQGFEQPQHF. Using reference TRBV30 and TRBJ1-5 for the parts outside the CDR3, the full variable domain is SQTIHQWPATLVQPVGSPLSLECTVEGTSNPNLYWYRQAAGRGLQLLFYSVGIGQISSEVPQNLSASRPQDRQFILSSKKLLLSDSGFYLCAWSVTQGFEQPQHFGDGTRLSIL.

The chain links TRBV7-6 to TRBJ2-2; tentatively, D is TRBD1 (6 bases). The CDR3 has 15 residues. Between the trimmed V and J ends, which lost 5 bases and 6 bases, there was a span of 16 bases. Germline V gene lookup returns CDR1 SGHVS and CDR2 FNYEAQ. The CDR3 DNA follows: TGTGCCAGCAGCCCCAGGGGAGCTAGCCCCGGGGAGCTGTTTTTT. This encodes CASSPRGASPGELFF.

V gene TRBV28 combines with J gene TRBJ2-2; 13 positions match TRBD2. V lost 6 bases and J lost 4; bases outside the gene matches: 5. CDR3 size: 16 residues. From germline, CDR1 is MDHEN and CDR2 SYDVKM. The CDR3 sequence: CASRPGLAGVTGELFF. The CDR3 nucleotides read TGTGCCAGCAGACCTGGACTAGCGGGAGTCACCGGGGAGCTGTTTTTT.

The chain employs TRBV9 and TRBJ2-7, with D possibly matching TRBD1 (5 bases). In germline, CDR1 is SGDLS, CDR2 YYNGEE. The CDR3 sequence is 16 residues long. V was shortened by 0 bases and J by 2 bases, with 15 bases between the two germline ends. CDR3 protein: CASSVGTGQVTYEQYF. The CDR3, as DNA: TGTGCCAGCAGCGTAGGTACAGGCCAGGTAACCTACGAGCAGTACTTC.

V and J are TRBV2 and TRBJ1-2, with 9 bases that match TRBD1. J lost 5 bases, V lost 5 bases, and 6 bases had no gene match. The germline gives CDR1 SNHLY, CDR2 FYNNEI. The CDR3 spans 14 residues. The CDR3 nucleotides are TGTGCCAGCAGTTCACAGGGGGCGGAATATGGCTACACCTTC. Translated, it gives CASSSQGAEYGYTF.

The chain couples TRBV7-2 to TRBJ1-2, with D perhaps matching TRBD1 (5 bases). This CDR3 is built from 15 residues. Germline CDR1 is SGHTA and CDR2 is FQGNSA. Trimming took 4 bases from V and 4 from J, leaving 16 bases between them. DNA of the CDR3: TGTGCCAGCAGCTCCTTAGGTCCAGGGCTCTATGGCTACACCTTC. It specifies CASSSLGPGLYGYTF.

This clone was found once. V is TRBV5-1 and J is TRBJ1-1; 9 bases map to TRBD1. Trimming cost V 1 base and J 6 bases; bases outside gene matches: 7. Germline V gene lookup returns CDR1 SGHRS and CDR2 YFSETQ. The CDR3 sequence is 15 residues long. CDR3 protein: CASSLTGGEGSEAFF. CDR3 bases: TGCGCCAGCAGCTTGACAGGGGGCGAGGGGTCTGAAGCTTTCTTT.

The rearrangement uses TRBV18 and TRBJ1-1; D not resolved. This CDR3 is 13 amino acids long. Germline-derived CDR1 and CDR2 are KGHSH and LQKENI. V was clipped by 1 base and J by 4 bases, with 7 bases between them. The CDR3 loop is CASSPLESTEAFF. CDR3 nucleotides: TGTGCCAGCTCACCACTCGAGAGCACTGAAGCTTTCTTT.

This chain connects TRBV6-6 to TRBJ2-3, with D perhaps matching TRBD2 (6 bases). This CDR3 comprises 16 residues. The germline CDR1 and CDR2 sequences are MNHNY and SVGAGI (reference sequence). Trimming took 0 bases from V and 2 from J, leaving 12 bases between them. DNA for the CDR3: TGTGCCAGCAGTTACTCGTCGGGGGAGCTCACAGATACGCAGTATTTT. Translated, it gives CASSYSSGELTDTQYF.

This clone was recorded only once. The J gene is TRBJ1-2, the V gene TRBV29-1, with TRBD1 identical over 7 bases. The CDR3 sequence is 11 residues long. Germline loops: CDR1 SQVTM, CDR2 ANQGSEA. Germline trimming cut 7 bases from V and 5 bases from J; bases unmatched to any gene: 4. CDR3 bases: TGCAGCGCTGGACAGGAGTATGGCTACACCTTC. It encodes CSAGQEYGYTF.

This sequence joins TRBV5-6 and TRBJ1-2, with TRBD1 as a possible D gene (6 bases). The CDR3 length is 13 residues. CDR1 and CDR2 from the germline V gene are SGHDT and YYEEEE. The V end lost 4 bases, the J end lost 8 bases, and 15 bases lay between the germline ends. The CDR3 protein is CASSQGLVRGYTF. In nucleotides, the CDR3 is TGTGCCAGCAGCCAGGGGTTGGTGAGGGGCTACACCTTC.

CDR3 coding DNA: TGCGCCAGCAGCCTTAGCGGATTCCAAGAGACCCAGTACTTC. Encoded protein: CASSLSGFQETQYF. The chain links TRBV5-1 to TRBJ2-5; TRBD2 is a possible D gene (6 bases). Per the germline V gene, CDR1 is SGHRS and CDR2 is YFSETQ. This CDR3 is 14 amino acids long. V was trimmed by 4 bases and J by 1 base, leaving 11 bases between them.

The chain joins TRBV7-3 to TRBJ1-1; maybe TRBD1 (6 bases). V lost 1 base and J 0 bases, leaving 12 bases between the germline ends. Germline CDR1 is SGHTA and CDR2 is FQGTGA. The CDR3 runs 16 residues. CDR3 sequence: CASSLKGGLMNTEAFF. In nucleotides, the CDR3 is TGTGCCAGCAGCTTAAAGGGGGGGCTAATGAACACTGAAGCTTTCTTT.

This clone was picked up one time. The chain recombines TRBV5-8 with TRBJ1-2; unclear D gene. This CDR3 spans 12 amino acids. Germline V gene sequence: CDR1 SGHTS, CDR2 YDEGEE. The V end lost 4 bases, the J end lost 2 bases, and 6 bases lay between the germline ends. CDR3 nucleotide sequence: TGTGCCAGCAGCAAGACAAACTATGGCTACACCTTC. Protein product: CASSKTNYGYTF.

V is TRBV28 and J is TRBJ1-2; TRBD1 is a possible D gene (6 bases). CDR3 length: 11 residues. Trimming pared 5 bases from V and 9 bases from J, leaving 10 bases between. Germline V gene data show CDR1 as MDHEN and CDR2 as SYDVKM. Here the CDR3 DNA reads TGTGCCAGCAGTCCAGGGGTGCGCTACACCTTC. It yields the protein CASSPGVRYTF.

The chain joins TRBV11-2 to TRBJ2-5; unclear D gene. Germline V lookup: CDR1 SGHAT, CDR2 FQNNGV. Trimming removed 2 bases from V and 5 bases from J, with 6 bases in between. The CDR3 spans 12 residues. In nucleotides, the CDR3 is TGTGCCAGCAGCTTATTGGGCGAGACCCAGTACTTC. It specifies CASSLLGETQYF.

The chain carries TRBV19 and TRBJ2-7, with no clear D. Looked up from germline, CDR1 is LNHDA and CDR2 is SQIVND (reference sequence). V was clipped by 2 bases and J by 2 bases, with 10 bases between them. CDR3 length equals 14 residues. The CDR3 sequence: CASSIYEKAYEQYF. DNA of the CDR3: TGTGCCAGTAGTATATATGAGAAAGCCTACGAGCAGTACTTC.

The rearrangement joins TRBV3-1 (or the pseudogene TRBV3-2) to TRBJ2-1; TRBD2 matches 12 bases. Germline V gene data show CDR1 as LGHDT and CDR2 as YNNKEL (reference sequence). Unmatched junction bases numbered 16, after V lost 4 bases and J lost 6 bases. There are 19 residues in the CDR3. The CDR3 is CASSLPMDLAGGPTNEQFF. As DNA, the CDR3 is TGTGCCAGCAGCCTCCCGATGGACCTAGCGGGGGGGCCGACCAATGAGCAGTTCTTC.

This chain links TRBV2 with TRBJ2-5; D might be TRBD2 (6 bases). CDR3 length: 12 amino acids. The germline CDR1 and CDR2 sequences are SNHLY and FYNNEI. The V end lost 8 bases, the J end lost 3 bases, and 10 bases lay between the germline ends. CDR3 DNA: TGTGCCAGCGTCCGGGGGAAAGAGACCCAGTACTTC. Translation: CASVRGKETQYF.

J is TRBJ1-5 and V is TRBV18, with TRBD1 matching over 11 bases. The V and J ends lost 5 bases and 6 bases, in that order; junction bases with no gene match: 3. Germline lookup yields CDR1 KGHSH and CDR2 LQKENI. There are 14 residues in the CDR3. The CDR3 DNA follows: TGTGCCAGCTCAGGGACAGGGGGTACTCAGCCCCAGCATTTT. Translated, it gives CASSGTGGTQPQHF.

The rearrangement links TRBV30 to TRBJ2-1; no definite D call. The CDR3 is made up of 15 amino acids. The germline gives CDR1 GTSNPN, CDR2 SVGIG (reference sequence). With 1 base removed from V and 9 bases from J, the gap between germline ends came to 19 bases. As DNA, the CDR3 is TGTGCCTGGAGTGGTGGCGGCAGCACGCTTGGTGAGCAGTTCTTC. Residues: CAWSGGGSTLGEQFF.